This TCR beta chain was captured by sequencing in a study of metastatic and nonmetastatic thyroid tumors. Turning to the study itself: Repertoire comparison spanned blood and tumor or nodule tissue of malignant and benign thyroid patients.

Treatment of any kind had been given to no patient before thyroid surgery. Original methodology: Clinicopathological groups supplied CDR3 differences that were used to build a distant-metastasis classifier for papillary thyroid cancer. TCRdb recomputed clones from the PCR reads via MiXCR. Clone size and V and J calls follow TCRdb, not the original study. The sample consists of roughly 30,000 clones, around 25% of them appearing once. Trimming removed 0 bases at V and 1 base at J, with 12 bases between. Germline values: CDR1 SGHRS, CDR2 YFSETQ. The CDR3 spans 16 residues. V gene TRBV5-1 combines with J gene TRBJ2-3, with D perhaps matching TRBD1 (6 bases). The receptor was derived from a female donor with papillary thyroid cancer or a benign thyroid nodule (not recorded which). Some clones in this sample may be carry-over from other donors' samples. Sequences were obtained from blood. The CDR3 loop is CASSLEQGHRTDTQYF. The CDR3 DNA reads as TGCGCCAGCAGCTTGGAACAGGGCCATCGCACAGATACGCAGTATTTT.